The 21 T cell receptor beta chains below come from one sample, sequenced in a study of blood T cell repertoires in COVID-19. The assay was immunoSEQ multiplex PCR, and TCRdb's table has in-frame clones only and misses some. Of fewer than 200,000 clones listed, over 75% are singletons. The sequenced material came from peripheral blood. The receptors were gathered from a man aged 60 to 75 who had recovered from COVID-19.

The chain combines TRBV24-1 with TRBJ2-5, with 7 nucleotides matching TRBD2. CDR1 and CDR2 from the germline V gene are KGHDR and SFDVKD. The length of the CDR3 is 17 residues. Trimming at V came to 0 bases and at J to 2 bases, leaving 8 bases not matched to a gene. For the CDR3, the DNA is TGTGCCACCAGTGATTTGGGAAGCGGGGCTTCGCAAGAGACCCAGTACTTC. Its translation: CATSDLGSGASQETQYF.

The rearrangement links TRBV19 to TRBJ2-2; 12 bases map to TRBD1. The V gene's germline CDR1 is LNHDA and CDR2 SQIVND (reference sequence). The ends lost 4 bases at V and 7 bases at J; junction bases unmatched: 4. The length of the CDR3 is 15 residues. The CDR3 bases are TGTGCCAGTAGTAAAGGGACAGGGGGCATCGGGGAGCTGTTTTTT. Translating gives CASSKGTGGIGELFF.

The chain couples TRBV7-8 to TRBJ1-2; 10 nucleotides match TRBD1. Per germline, CDR1 SGHVS and CDR2 FQNEAQ. Losses at the gene ends were 5 bases for V and 6 bases for J; bases not matched to a gene: 9. This CDR3 region has 15 residues. The DNA for the CDR3 is TGTGCCAGCAGCGCTCGGGACAGGGGCTGGGATGGCTACACCTTC. Encoded protein: CASSARDRGWDGYTF.

The chain combines TRBV5-1 with TRBJ1-3; no clear D gene. Germline V gives CDR1 SGHRS, CDR2 YFSETQ. This CDR3 is 15 amino acids long. Trimming removed 4 bases from V and 0 bases from J, with 11 bases in between. In DNA form, the CDR3 reads TGCGCCAGCAGCCCGTTGACAAGCTCTGGAAACACCATATATTTT. It encodes CASSPLTSSGNTIYF.

The chain carries TRBV11-2 and TRBJ1-2, with 8 bases lining up with TRBD1. This CDR3 is 14 amino acids long. The ends lost 5 bases at V and 6 bases at J; junction bases unmatched: 8. CDR1 SGHAT and CDR2 FQNNGV come from the germline V gene. CDR3 residues: CASSQAGQVNGYTF. The CDR3 region has the DNA TGTGCCAGCAGCCAGGCGGGACAGGTGAATGGCTACACCTTC. Together with reference TRBV11-2 and TRBJ1-2, the CDR3 gives the full variable domain: EAGVAQSPRYKIIEKRQSVAFWCNPISGHATLYWYQQILGQGPKLLIQFQNNGVVDDSQLPKDRFSAERLKGVDSTLKIQPAKLEDSAVYLCASSQAGQVNGYTFGSGTRLTVV.

V gene TRBV9 combines with J gene TRBJ2-7; TRBD1 might be the D (5 bases). In germline, CDR1 is SGDLS, CDR2 YYNGEE. The CDR3 runs 12 residues. V lost 4 bases and J lost 5, with 10 bases in between. CDR3 sequence (DNA): TGTGCCAGCAGCTCGACAGTAAACGAGCAGTACTTC. Translated, it gives CASSSTVNEQYF.

V and J are TRBV3-1 (or the pseudogene TRBV3-2) and TRBJ2-3; 8 bases line up with TRBD2. J gave up 5 bases and V 2 bases, and 9 bases lay outside the gene matches. The germline CDR1 and CDR2 sequences are LGHDT and YNNKEL (reference sequence). The CDR3 extends over 16 amino acids. The chain's CDR3 is CASSQWTGGHGDTQYF. The CDR3 region has the DNA TGTGCCAGCAGCCAATGGACGGGGGGGCATGGAGATACGCAGTATTTT.

This chain uses TRBV9 with TRBJ2-3; 11 bases match TRBD2. Germline assignment: CDR1 SGDLS and CDR2 YYNGEE. Trimming removed 3 bases from V and 2 bases from J; junction bases left unmatched: 5. The length of the CDR3 is 16 residues. DNA for the CDR3: TGTGCCAGCAGCGCGGGACTAGCGGAGGTCACAGATACGCAGTATTTT. It translates to CASSAGLAEVTDTQYF. The full variable domain, rest sourced from reference TRBV9 and TRBJ2-3, is DSGVTQTPKHLITATGQRVTLRCSPRSGDLSVYWYQQSLDQGLQFLIQYYNGEERAKGNILERFSAQQFPDLHSELNLSSLELGDSALYFCASSAGLAEVTDTQYFGPGTRLTVL.

The rearrangement uses TRBV7-9 and TRBJ2-1; TRBD2 is a possible D gene (5 bases). This CDR3 contains 14 residues. V lost 6 bases and J lost 7, with 16 bases in between. From germline, CDR1 is SEHNR and CDR2 FQNEAQ (reference sequence). The CDR3 region is CASSRGSRSNEQFF. CDR3 bases: TGTGCCAGCAGTCGGGGTTCTCGTTCAAATGAGCAGTTCTTC.

The rearrangement joins TRBV7-8 to TRBJ1-2; D is undetermined. CDR3 length: 12 amino acids. Trimming removed 8 bases at V and 2 bases at J, with 9 bases between. Germline CDR1 SGHVS, CDR2 FQNEAQ. CDR3 nucleotides: TGTGCCAGCCGCGGGATAAACTATGGCTACACCTTC. It encodes CASRGINYGYTF.

V usage is TRBV15 and J usage is TRBJ1-5; D may be TRBD1 (6 bases). Germline loops: CDR1 LNHNV, CDR2 YYDKDF (reference sequence). The length of the CDR3 is 14 residues. V gave up 11 bases and J gave up 0 bases, with 14 bases separating them. CDR3 sequence reads: CASRGDTSNQPQHF. In DNA, the CDR3 is TGTGCCTCCCGAGGGGACACTAGCAATCAGCCCCAGCATTTT.

The chain has TRBV7-8 and TRBJ1-1; no firm D call. Trimming took off 2 bases at V and 4 bases at J, with 11 bases between the two ends. The CDR3 runs to 14 residues. Germline-derived CDR1 and CDR2 are SGHVS and FQNEAQ. CDR3 nucleotides: TGTGCCAGCAGCTTATTCGAGGGCTTCACTGAAGCTTTCTTT. Amino acids: CASSLFEGFTEAFF. The complete variable domain, with remaining parts taken from reference TRBV7-8 and TRBJ1-1, reads GAGVSQSPRYKVAKRGQDVALRCDPISGHVSLFWYQQALGQGPEFLTYFQNEAQLDKSGLPSDRFFAERPEGSVSTLKIQRTQQEDSAVYLCASSLFEGFTEAFFGQGTRLTVV.

The chain joins TRBV27 to TRBJ1-1; D is ambiguous. From germline, CDR1 is MNHEY and CDR2 SMNVEV (reference sequence). V lost 6 bases and J lost 0, with 11 bases in between. The CDR3 extends over 14 amino acids. In nucleotides, the CDR3 is TGTGCCAGCAGGCCTACTCGTATGAACACTGAAGCTTTCTTT. As protein: CASRPTRMNTEAFF.

The V gene is TRBV13, the J gene TRBJ1-6, with D possibly matching TRBD1 (5 bases). Trimming took 6 bases from V and 2 from J, leaving 17 bases between them. The CDR3 is 17 amino acids. Germline-derived CDR1 and CDR2 are PRHDT and FYEKMQ (reference sequence). The CDR3 sequence: CASSASGRAAYNSPLHF. The CDR3 DNA reads as TGTGCCAGCAGTGCCTCAGGCAGGGCGGCCTATAATTCACCCCTCCACTTT.

The chain joins TRBV11-2 to TRBJ1-1, with no clear D. The ends were cut back, 2 bases at V and 5 bases at J, with 6 bases in the middle. CDR1 and CDR2 (germline): SGHAT, FQNNGV. The CDR3 extends over 12 amino acids. CDR3 protein: CASSLSRTEAFF. In nucleotides, the CDR3 is TGTGCCAGCAGCTTAAGTAGAACTGAAGCTTTCTTT.

This clone was observed a handful of times. The V and J genes are TRBV11-2 and TRBJ2-7, with 7 bases aligning to TRBD2. With 6 bases clipped from V and 7 bases from J, the junction kept 15 bases outside the gene matches. Looked up from germline, CDR1 is SGHAT and CDR2 is FQNNGV. The CDR3 extends over 15 amino acids. This CDR3 reads CASSPRSGAGGEQYF. For the CDR3, the DNA is TGTGCCAGCAGTCCCCGAAGCGGGGCGGGTGGGGAGCAGTACTTC. Full variable domain (rest looked up from reference TRBV11-2 and TRBJ2-7): EAGVAQSPRYKIIEKRQSVAFWCNPISGHATLYWYQQILGQGPKLLIQFQNNGVVDDSQLPKDRFSAERLKGVDSTLKIQPAKLEDSAVYLCASSPRSGAGGEQYFGPGTRLTVT.

Written as DNA, the CDR3 is TGTGCCAGCAGCAGGACCTTATCGGACAGGAAGCAGTTCTTC. This codes for CASSRTLSDRKQFF. The V gene is TRBV7-2, the J gene TRBJ2-1; 7 bases match TRBD1. Germline lookup yields CDR1 SGHTA and CDR2 FQGNSA. V trimming: 5 bases; J trimming: 11 bases; junction bases outside the gene matches: 12. The CDR3 length is 14 residues.

The chain carries TRBV11-2 and TRBJ2-2; a weak D match, TRBD2 (7 bases). The CDR3 runs to 17 residues. Germline V gene sequence: CDR1 SGHAT, CDR2 FQNNGV. Trimming shortened V by 4 bases and J by 7 bases, and 22 bases separated the two germline ends. CDR3 residues: CASSSSASGGGYGELFF. The CDR3 DNA is TGTGCCAGCAGCTCCTCCGCGTCGGGGGGCGGCTACGGGGAGCTGTTTTTT.

With regard to this clone: The junction differs from germline at one of its ends, possibly a read error. This chain joins TRBV6-1 and TRBJ1-2; tentatively, D is TRBD1 (5 bases). The CDR3 is 11 amino acids. From germline, CDR1 is MNHNS and CDR2 SASEGT. As DNA, the CDR3 is TGTGCCAGCAGTGACCACGACAGCCTCCACTTC. Encoded protein: CASSDHDSLHF.

This chain joins TRBV27 and TRBJ1-6; the match to TRBD1 covers 7 bases. J lost 7 bases, V lost 0 bases, and 3 bases had no gene match. CDR3 length: 15 amino acids. The germline V gene has CDR1 MNHEY and CDR2 SMNVEV (reference sequence). CDR3 in amino acids: CASSLSARGNSPLHF. The CDR3, as DNA: TGTGCCAGCAGTTTATCAGCCAGGGGGAATTCACCCCTCCACTTT.

The chain carries TRBV2 and TRBJ2-3; D call uncertain. CDR1 is SNHLY and CDR2 is FYNNEI in the germline V gene. The CDR3 contains 15 residues. Trimming cost V 4 bases and J 4 bases, with 15 bases left between them. The CDR3 DNA follows: TGTGCCAGCAGTGGGGTTCTAGACGGGTCAGATACGCAGTATTTT. Encoded protein: CASSGVLDGSDTQYF.